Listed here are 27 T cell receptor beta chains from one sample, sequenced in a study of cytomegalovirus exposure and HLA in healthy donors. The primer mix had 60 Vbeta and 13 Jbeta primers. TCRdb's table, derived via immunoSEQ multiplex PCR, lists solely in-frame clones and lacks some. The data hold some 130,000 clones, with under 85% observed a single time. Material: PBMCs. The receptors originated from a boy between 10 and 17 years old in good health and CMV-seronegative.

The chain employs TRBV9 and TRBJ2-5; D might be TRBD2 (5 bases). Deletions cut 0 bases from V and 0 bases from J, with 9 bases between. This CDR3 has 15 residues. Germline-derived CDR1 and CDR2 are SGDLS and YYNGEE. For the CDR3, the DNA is TGTGCCAGCAGCGTAGGAACGGAGGACCAAGAGACCCAGTACTTC. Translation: CASSVGTEDQETQYF.

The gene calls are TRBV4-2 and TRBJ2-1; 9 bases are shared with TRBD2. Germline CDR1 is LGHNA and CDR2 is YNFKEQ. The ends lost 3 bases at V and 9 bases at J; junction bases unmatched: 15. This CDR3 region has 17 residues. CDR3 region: CASSHPDSGLAPAEQFF. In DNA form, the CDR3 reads TGTGCCAGCAGCCACCCAGACTCGGGACTAGCACCCGCTGAGCAGTTCTTC.

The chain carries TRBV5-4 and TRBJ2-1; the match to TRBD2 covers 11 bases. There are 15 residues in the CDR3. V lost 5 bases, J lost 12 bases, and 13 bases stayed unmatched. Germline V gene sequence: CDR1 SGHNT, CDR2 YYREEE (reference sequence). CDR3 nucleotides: TGTGCCAGCAGTTCCGGGACTAGCGGCTTCGGTTCGCAGTTCTTC. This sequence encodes CASSSGTSGFGSQFF.

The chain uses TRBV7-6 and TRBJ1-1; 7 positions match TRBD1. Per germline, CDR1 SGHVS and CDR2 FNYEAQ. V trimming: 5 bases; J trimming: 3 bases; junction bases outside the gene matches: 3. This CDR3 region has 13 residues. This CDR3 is CASSLDRDTEAFF. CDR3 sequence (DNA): TGTGCCAGCAGCCTCGACAGGGACACTGAAGCTTTCTTT.

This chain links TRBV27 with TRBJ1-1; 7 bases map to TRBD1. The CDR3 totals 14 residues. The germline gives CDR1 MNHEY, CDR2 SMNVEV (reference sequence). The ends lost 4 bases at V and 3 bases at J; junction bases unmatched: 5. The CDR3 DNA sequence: TGTGCCAGCAGTTCGACGACAGGGTACACTGAAGCTTTCTTT. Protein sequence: CASSSTTGYTEAFF.

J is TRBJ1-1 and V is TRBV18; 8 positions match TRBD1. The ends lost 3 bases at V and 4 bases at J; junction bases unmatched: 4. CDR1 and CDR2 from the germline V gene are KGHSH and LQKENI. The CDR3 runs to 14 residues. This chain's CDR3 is CASSPQGAATEAFF. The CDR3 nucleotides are TGTGCCAGCTCACCTCAGGGGGCTGCCACTGAAGCTTTCTTT.

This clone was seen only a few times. The CDR3 nucleotides read TGTGCCATCAGTGGGGGACAGGTGAACACTGAAGCTTTCTTT. Its translation is CAISGGQVNTEAFF. The J gene is TRBJ1-1, the V gene TRBV10-3, with 8 bases aligning to TRBD1. This CDR3 has 14 amino acids. Germline V gene sequence: CDR1 ENHRY, CDR2 SYGVKD. V dropped 4 bases and J dropped 0; count of bases not matched to a gene: 1.

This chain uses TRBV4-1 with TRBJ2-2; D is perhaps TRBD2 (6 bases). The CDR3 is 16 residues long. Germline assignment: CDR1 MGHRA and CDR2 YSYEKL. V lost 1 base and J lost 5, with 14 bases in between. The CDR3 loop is CASSQVTRGGTGELFF. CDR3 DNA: TGCGCCAGCAGCCAAGTAACGCGGGGCGGAACCGGGGAGCTGTTTTTT.

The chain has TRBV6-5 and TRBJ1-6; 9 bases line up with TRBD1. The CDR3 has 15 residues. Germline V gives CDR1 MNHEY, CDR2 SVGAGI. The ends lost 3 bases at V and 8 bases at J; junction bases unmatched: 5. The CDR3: CASSYSDRGDSPLHF. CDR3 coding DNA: TGTGCCAGCAGTTATAGTGACAGGGGGGATTCACCCCTCCACTTT.

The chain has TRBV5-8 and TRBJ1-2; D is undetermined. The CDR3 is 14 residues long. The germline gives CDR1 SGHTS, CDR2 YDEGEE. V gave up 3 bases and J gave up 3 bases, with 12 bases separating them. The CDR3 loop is CASSSPSVYYGYTF. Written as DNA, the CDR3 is TGTGCCAGCAGCTCCCCGAGCGTTTACTATGGCTACACCTTC.

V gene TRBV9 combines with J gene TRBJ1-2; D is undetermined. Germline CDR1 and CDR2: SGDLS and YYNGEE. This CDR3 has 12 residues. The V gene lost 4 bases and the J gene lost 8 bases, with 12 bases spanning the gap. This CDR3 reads CASSSRLEGYTF. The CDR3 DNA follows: TGTGCCAGCAGCTCCCGACTAGAGGGCTACACCTTC.

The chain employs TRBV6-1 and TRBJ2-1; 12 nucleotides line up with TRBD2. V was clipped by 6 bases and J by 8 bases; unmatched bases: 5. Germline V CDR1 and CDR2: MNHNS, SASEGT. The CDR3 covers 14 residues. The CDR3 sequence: CASRGLAGSDEQFF. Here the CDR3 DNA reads TGTGCCAGCAGAGGACTAGCGGGGAGTGATGAGCAGTTCTTC.

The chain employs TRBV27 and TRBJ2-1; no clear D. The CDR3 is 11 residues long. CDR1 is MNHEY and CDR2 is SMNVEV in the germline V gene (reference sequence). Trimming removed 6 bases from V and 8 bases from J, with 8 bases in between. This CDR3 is CASSPGYEQFF. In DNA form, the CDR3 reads TGTGCCAGCAGCCCGGGTTATGAGCAGTTCTTC.

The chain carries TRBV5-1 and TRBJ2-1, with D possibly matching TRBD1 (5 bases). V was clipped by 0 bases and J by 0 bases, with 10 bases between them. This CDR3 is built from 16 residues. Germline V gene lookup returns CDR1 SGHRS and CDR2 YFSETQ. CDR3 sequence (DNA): TGCGCCAGCAGCTTGGTGTCAACAGGCTCCTACAATGAGCAGTTCTTC. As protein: CASSLVSTGSYNEQFF.

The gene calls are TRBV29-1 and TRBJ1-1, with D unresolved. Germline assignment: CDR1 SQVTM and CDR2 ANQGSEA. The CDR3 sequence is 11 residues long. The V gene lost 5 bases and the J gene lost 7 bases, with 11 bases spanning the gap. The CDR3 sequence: CSVSSSNEAFF. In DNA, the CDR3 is TGCAGCGTTTCAAGTTCTAATGAAGCTTTCTTT.

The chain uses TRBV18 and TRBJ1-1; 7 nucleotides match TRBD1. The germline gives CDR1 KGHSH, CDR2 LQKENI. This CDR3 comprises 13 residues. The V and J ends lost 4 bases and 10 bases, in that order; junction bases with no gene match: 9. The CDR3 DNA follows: TGTGCCAGCTCACTTGGGTCCCAGGGGGGAGCTTTCTTT. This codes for CASSLGSQGGAFF.

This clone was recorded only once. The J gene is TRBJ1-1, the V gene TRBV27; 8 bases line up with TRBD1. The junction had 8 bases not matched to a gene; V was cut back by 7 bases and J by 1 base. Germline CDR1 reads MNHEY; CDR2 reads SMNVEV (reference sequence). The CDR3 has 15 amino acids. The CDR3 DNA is TGTGCCAGCACCAAACTAGGACAGGGGAACACTGAAGCTTTCTTT. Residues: CASTKLGQGNTEAFF.

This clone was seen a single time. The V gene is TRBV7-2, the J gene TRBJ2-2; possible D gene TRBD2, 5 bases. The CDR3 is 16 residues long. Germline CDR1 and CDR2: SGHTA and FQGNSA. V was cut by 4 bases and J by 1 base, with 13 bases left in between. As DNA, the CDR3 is TGTGCCAGCAGCTCACCTGGAGGTGGGAACACCGGGGAGCTGTTTTTT. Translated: CASSSPGGGNTGELFF.

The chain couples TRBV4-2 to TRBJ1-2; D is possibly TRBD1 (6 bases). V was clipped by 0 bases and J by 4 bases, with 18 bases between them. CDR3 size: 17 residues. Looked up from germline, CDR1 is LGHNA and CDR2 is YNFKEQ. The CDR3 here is CASSQEGEGGGGYGYTF. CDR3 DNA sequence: TGTGCCAGCAGCCAAGAGGGGGAGGGGGGCGGCGGCTATGGCTACACCTTC.

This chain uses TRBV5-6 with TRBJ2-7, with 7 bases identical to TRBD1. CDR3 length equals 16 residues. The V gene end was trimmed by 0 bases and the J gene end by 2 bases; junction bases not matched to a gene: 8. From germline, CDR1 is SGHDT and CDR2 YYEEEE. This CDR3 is CASSLGQGDPTYEQYF. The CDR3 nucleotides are TGTGCCAGCAGCTTGGGGCAGGGGGATCCCACCTACGAGCAGTACTTC.

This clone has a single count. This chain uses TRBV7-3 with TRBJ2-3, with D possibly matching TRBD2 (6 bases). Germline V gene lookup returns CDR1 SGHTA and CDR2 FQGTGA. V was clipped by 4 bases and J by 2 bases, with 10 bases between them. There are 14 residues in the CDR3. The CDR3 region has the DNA TGTGCCAGCAGCTACCGGGGGAACACAGATACGCAGTATTTT. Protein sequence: CASSYRGNTDTQYF.

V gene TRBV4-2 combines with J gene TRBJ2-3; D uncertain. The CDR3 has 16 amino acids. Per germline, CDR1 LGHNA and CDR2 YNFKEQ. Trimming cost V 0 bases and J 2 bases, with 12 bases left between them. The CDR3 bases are TGTGCCAGCAGCCAAGAATCAGACTTCTCCACAGATACGCAGTATTTT. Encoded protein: CASSQESDFSTDTQYF.

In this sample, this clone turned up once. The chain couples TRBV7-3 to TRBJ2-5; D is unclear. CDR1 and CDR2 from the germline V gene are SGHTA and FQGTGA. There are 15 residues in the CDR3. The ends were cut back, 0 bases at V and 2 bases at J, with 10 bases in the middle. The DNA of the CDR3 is TGTGCCAGCAGCTTAACGTCCTCGGTGCAAGAGACCCAGTACTTC. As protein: CASSLTSSVQETQYF.

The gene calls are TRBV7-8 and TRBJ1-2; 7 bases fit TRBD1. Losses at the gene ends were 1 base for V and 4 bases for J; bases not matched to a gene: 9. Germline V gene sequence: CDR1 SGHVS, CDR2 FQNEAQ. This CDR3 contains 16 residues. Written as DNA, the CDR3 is TGTGCCAGCAGCTTAGGTTATCGGACAGGAAGCTATGGCTACACCTTC. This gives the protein CASSLGYRTGSYGYTF.

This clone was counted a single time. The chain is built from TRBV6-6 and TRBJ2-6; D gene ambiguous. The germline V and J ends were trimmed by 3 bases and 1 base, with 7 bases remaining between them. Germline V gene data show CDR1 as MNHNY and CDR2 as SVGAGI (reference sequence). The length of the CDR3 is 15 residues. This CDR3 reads CASSYPRSGANVLTF. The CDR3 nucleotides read TGTGCCAGCAGTTATCCCAGATCTGGGGCCAACGTCCTGACTTTC.

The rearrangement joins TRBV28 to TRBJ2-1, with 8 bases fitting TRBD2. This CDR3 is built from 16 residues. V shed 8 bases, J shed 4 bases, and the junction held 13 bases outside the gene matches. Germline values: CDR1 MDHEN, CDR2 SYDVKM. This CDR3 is CASVPFHSGNYNEQFF. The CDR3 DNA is TGTGCCAGCGTTCCATTCCATAGCGGGAATTACAATGAGCAGTTCTTC.

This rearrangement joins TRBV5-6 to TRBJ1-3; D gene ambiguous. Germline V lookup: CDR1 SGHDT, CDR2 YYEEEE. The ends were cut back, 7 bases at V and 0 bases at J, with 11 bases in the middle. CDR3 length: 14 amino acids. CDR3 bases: TGTGCCAGCTACGGACTGAGCTCTGGAAACACCATATATTTT. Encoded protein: CASYGLSSGNTIYF.